The clone carrying this TCR beta chain was counted between two and nine times. What it recognizes is unknown. Data came from immunoSEQ multiplex PCR; TCRdb stores just in-frame clones and leaves some out. The data hold 25,000 to 35,000 clones, with around 94% observed a single time. This CDR3 contains 16 residues. The trim removed 3 bases at V and 5 bases at J, leaving 8 bases unmatched. Germline V gene data show CDR1 as SSHAT and CDR2 as FNYEAQ (reference sequence). These data originate in a study of T cell clones after liver transplantation. Whole-study results and caveats: Migration into the graft, not deletion, may explain lost graft donor-reactive T cells.

J is TRBJ2-1 and V is TRBV7-7, with TRBD1 identical over 9 bases. The starting material was CD8+ T cells from blood, obtained 12 months after liver transplant. This receptor was obtained from a human patient who received a liver transplant. Part of the T cell pool may stem from the graft donor. CDR3 nucleotide sequence: TGTGCCAGCAGCTTGGGGCCCGGGACAGGGCACAATGAGCAGTTCTTC. Protein: CASSLGPGTGHNEQFF.